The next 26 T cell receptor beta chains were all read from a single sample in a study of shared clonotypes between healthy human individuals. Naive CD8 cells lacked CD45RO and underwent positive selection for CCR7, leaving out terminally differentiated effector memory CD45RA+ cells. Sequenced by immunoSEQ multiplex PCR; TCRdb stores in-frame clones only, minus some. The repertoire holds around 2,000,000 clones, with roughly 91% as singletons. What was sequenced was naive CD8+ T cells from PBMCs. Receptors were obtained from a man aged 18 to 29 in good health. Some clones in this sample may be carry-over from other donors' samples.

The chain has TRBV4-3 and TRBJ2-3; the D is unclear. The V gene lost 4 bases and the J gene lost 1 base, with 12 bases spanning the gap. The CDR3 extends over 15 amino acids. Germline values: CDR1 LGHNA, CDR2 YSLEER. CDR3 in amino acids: CASSREPAGTDTQYF. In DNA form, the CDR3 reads TGCGCCAGCAGCCGTGAGCCTGCTGGCACAGATACGCAGTATTTT.

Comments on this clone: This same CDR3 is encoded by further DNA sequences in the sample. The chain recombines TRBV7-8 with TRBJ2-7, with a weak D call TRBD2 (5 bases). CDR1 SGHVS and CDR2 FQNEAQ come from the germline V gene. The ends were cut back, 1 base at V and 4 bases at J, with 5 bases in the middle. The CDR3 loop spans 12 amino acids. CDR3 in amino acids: CASSLGRYEQYF. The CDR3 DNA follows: TGTGCCAGCAGCTTAGGGAGGTACGAGCAGTACTTC.

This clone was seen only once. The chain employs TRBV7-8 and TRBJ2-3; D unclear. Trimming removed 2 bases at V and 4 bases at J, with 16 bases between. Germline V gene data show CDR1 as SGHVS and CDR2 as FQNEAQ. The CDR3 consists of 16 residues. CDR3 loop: CASSLQTESFADTQYF. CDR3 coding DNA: TGTGCCAGCAGCTTACAGACGGAAAGTTTCGCAGATACGCAGTATTTT.

As DNA, the CDR3 is TGTGCCATCGGGGCTAGCCAAGAGACCCAGTACTTC. It yields the protein CAIGASQETQYF. V and J are TRBV7-7 and TRBJ2-5, with D perhaps matching TRBD1 or TRBD2 (5 bases each). The CDR3 is 12 residues long. V lost 10 bases and J lost 1, with 10 bases in between. CDR1 is SSHAT, CDR2 FNYEAQ, per germline (reference sequence).

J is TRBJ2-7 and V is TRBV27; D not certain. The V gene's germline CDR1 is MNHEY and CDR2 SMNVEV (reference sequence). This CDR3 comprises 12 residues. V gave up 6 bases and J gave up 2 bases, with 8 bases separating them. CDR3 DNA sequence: TGTGCCAGCAGGAGTAGGACCTACGAGCAGTACTTC. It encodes CASRSRTYEQYF.

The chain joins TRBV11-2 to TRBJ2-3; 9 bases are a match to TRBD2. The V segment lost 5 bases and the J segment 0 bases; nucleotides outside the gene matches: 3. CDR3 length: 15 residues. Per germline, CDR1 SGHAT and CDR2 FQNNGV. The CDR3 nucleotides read TGTGCCAGCAGCCCAGGACTAGCGAGCACAGATACGCAGTATTTT. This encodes CASSPGLASTDTQYF.

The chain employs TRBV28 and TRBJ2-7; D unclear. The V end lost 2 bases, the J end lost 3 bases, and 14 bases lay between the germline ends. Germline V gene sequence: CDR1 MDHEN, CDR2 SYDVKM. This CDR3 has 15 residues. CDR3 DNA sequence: TGTGCCAGCAGTTTAAATGGCAGGACGGTCTACGAGCAGTACTTC. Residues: CASSLNGRTVYEQYF.

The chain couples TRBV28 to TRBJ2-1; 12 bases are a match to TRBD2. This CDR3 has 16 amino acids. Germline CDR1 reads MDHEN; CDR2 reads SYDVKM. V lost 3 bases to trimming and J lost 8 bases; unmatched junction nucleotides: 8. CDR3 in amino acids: CASSFSELAGGYEQFF. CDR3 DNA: TGTGCCAGCAGTTTTTCTGAGCTAGCGGGAGGGTATGAGCAGTTCTTC.

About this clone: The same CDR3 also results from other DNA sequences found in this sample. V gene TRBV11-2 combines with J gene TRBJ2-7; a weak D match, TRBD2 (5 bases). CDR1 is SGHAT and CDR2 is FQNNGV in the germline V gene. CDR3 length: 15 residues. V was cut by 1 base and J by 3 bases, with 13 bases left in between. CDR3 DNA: TGTGCCAGCAGCTTAGCTAGAGGGCCCCTCTACGAGCAGTACTTC. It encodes CASSLARGPLYEQYF. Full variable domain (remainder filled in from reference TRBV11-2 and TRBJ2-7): EAGVAQSPRYKIIEKRQSVAFWCNPISGHATLYWYQQILGQGPKLLIQFQNNGVVDDSQLPKDRFSAERLKGVDSTLKIQPAKLEDSAVYLCASSLARGPLYEQYFGPGTRLTVT.

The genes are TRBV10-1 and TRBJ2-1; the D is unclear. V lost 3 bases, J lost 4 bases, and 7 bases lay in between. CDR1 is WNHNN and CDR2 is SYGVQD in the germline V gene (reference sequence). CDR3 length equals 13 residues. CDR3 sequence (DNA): TGCGCCAGCAGTGAAGGTTATTACAATGAGCAGTTCTTC. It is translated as CASSEGYYNEQFF.

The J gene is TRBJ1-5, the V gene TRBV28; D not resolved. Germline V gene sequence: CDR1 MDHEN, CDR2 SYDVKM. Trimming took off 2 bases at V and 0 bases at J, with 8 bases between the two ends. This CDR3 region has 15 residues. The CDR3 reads CASSLSPYSNQPQHF. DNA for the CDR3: TGTGCCAGCAGTTTAAGCCCCTATAGCAATCAGCCCCAGCATTTT.

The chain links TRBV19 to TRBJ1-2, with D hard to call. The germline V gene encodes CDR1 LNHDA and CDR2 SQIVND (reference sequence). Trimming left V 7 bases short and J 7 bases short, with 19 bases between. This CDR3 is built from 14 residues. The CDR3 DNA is TGTGCCAGTACGGCCGGCCCTCAAGTGGGTGGCTACACCTTC. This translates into CASTAGPQVGGYTF.

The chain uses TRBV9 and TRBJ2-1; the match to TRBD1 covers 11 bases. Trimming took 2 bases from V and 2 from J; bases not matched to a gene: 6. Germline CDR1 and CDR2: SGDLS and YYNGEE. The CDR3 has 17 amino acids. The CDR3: CASSVTPGQGAYNEQFF. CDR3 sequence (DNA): TGTGCCAGCAGCGTCACGCCGGGACAGGGGGCCTACAATGAGCAGTTCTTC.

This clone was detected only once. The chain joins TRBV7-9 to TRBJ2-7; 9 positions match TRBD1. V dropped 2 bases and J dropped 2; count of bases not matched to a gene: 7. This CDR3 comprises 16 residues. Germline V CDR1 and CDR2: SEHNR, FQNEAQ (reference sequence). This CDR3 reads CASSLYGTGSTYEQYF. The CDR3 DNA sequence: TGTGCCAGCAGCTTATACGGGACAGGGTCAACCTACGAGCAGTACTTC.

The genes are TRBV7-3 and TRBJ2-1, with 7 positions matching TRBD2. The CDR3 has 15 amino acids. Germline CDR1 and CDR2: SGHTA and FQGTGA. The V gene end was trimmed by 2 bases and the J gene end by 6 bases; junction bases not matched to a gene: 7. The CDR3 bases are TGTGCCAGCAGCTTAGGGCTAGCGGCTTCCAATGAGCAGTTCTTC. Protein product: CASSLGLAASNEQFF.

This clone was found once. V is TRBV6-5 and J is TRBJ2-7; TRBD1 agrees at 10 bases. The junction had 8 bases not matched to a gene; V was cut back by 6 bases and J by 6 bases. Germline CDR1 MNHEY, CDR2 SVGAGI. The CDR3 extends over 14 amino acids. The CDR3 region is CASRDRDRGLEQYF. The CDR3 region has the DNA TGTGCCAGCAGGGACCGGGACAGGGGACTCGAGCAGTACTTC.

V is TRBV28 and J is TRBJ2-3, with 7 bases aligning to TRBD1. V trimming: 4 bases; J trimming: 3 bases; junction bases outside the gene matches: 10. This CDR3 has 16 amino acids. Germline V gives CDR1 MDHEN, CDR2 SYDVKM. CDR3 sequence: CASSSRQGRATDTQYF. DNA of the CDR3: TGTGCCAGCAGTTCCCGACAGGGACGGGCTACAGATACGCAGTATTTT.

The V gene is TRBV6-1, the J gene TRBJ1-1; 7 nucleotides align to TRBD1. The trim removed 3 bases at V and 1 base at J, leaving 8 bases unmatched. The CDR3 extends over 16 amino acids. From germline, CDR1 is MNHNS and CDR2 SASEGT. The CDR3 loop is CASSETGWLRNTEAFF. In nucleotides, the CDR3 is TGTGCCAGCAGTGAGACAGGGTGGTTGAGGAACACTGAAGCTTTCTTT.

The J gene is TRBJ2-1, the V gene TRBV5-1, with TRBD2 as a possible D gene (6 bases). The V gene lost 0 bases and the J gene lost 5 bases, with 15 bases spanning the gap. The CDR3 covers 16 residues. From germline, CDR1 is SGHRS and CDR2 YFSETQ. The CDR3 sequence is CASSLALAGLDNEQFF. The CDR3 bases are TGCGCCAGCAGCTTGGCATTGGCGGGACTGGACAATGAGCAGTTCTTC.

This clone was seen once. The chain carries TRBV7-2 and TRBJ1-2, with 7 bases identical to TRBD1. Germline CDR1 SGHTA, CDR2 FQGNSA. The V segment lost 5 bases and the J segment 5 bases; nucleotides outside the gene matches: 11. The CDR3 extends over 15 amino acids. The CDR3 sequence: CASSETPGQKYGYTF. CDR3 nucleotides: TGTGCCAGCAGCGAGACGCCGGGACAGAAATATGGCTACACCTTC. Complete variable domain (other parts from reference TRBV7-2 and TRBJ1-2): GAGVSQSPSNKVTEKGKDVELRCDPISGHTALYWYRQSLGQGLEFLIYFQGNSAPDKSGLPSDRFSAERTGGSVSTLTIQRTQQEDSAVYLCASSETPGQKYGYTFGSGTRLTVV.

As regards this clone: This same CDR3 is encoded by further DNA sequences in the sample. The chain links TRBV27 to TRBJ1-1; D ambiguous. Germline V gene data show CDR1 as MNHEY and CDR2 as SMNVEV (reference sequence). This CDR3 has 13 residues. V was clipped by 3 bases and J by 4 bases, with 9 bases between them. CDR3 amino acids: CASSFSKGTEAFF. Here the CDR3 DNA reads TGTGCCAGCAGTTTTAGCAAGGGCACTGAAGCTTTCTTT.

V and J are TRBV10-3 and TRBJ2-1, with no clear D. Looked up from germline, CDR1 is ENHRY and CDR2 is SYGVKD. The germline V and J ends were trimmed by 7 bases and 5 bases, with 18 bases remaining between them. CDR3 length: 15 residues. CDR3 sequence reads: CAITRSAIDNNEQFF. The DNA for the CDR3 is TGTGCCATCACCCGAAGCGCAATCGACAACAATGAGCAGTTCTTC.

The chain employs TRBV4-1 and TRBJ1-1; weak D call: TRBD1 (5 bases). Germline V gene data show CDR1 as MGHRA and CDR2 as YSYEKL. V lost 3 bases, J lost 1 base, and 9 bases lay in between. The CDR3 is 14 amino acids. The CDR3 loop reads CASSHLGENTEAFF. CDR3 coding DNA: TGCGCCAGCAGCCATTTGGGGGAGAACACTGAAGCTTTCTTT.

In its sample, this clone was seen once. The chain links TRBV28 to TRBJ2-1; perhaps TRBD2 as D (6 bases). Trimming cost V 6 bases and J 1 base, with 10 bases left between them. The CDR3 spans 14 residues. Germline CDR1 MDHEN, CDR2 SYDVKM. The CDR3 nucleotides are TGTGCCAGCAGCATGGGGGGTTCCTACAATGAGCAGTTCTTC. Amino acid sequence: CASSMGGSYNEQFF.

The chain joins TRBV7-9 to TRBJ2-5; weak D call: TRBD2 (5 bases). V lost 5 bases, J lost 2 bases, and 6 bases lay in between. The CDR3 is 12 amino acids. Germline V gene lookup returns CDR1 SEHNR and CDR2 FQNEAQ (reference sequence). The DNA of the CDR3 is TGTGCCAGCAGCCCGGGACAAGAGACCCAGTACTTC. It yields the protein CASSPGQETQYF. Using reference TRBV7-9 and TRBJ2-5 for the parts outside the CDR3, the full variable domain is DTGVSQNPRHKITKRGQNVTFRCDPISEHNRLYWYRQTLGQGPEFLTYFQNEAQLEKSRLLSDRFSAERPKGSFSTLEIQRTEQGDSAMYLCASSPGQETQYFGPGTRLLVL.

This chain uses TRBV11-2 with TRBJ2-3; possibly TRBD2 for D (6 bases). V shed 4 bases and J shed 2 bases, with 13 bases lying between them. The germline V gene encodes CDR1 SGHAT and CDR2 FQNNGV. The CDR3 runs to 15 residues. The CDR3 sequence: CASSSDYSHTDTQYF. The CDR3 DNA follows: TGTGCCAGCAGCTCGGACTATTCCCACACAGATACGCAGTATTTT.